A single sample is the source of the 25 T cell receptor beta chains below, sequenced in a study of blood T cell repertoires in COVID-19. Clones were sequenced by immunoSEQ multiplex PCR, and TCRdb holds only the in-frame ones, with some missing. The sample lists some 150,000 clones, around 87% occurring once. The material sequenced was peripheral blood. The receptor set was obtained from an elderly woman in a cohort sampled during active or convalescent COVID-19.

The rearrangement links TRBV18 to TRBJ1-3, with 7 bases aligning to TRBD1. Germline assignment: CDR1 KGHSH and CDR2 LQKENI. Trimming took 3 bases from V and 4 from J; bases not matched to a gene: 3. The CDR3 runs to 14 residues. CDR3 sequence reads: CASSPRTGGNTIYF. The CDR3 DNA reads as TGTGCCAGCTCACCCCGGACAGGAGGAAACACCATATATTTT.

The J gene is TRBJ2-7, the V gene TRBV6-1; TRBD1 matches 8 bases. With V trimmed by 1 base and J by 4 bases, 6 bases remained unmatched. Germline V gives CDR1 MNHNS, CDR2 SASEGT. The CDR3 is 15 residues long. The CDR3 protein is CASSEEGGQVYEQYF. CDR3 bases: TGTGCCAGCAGTGAAGAGGGGGGACAGGTTTACGAGCAGTACTTC.

This chain joins TRBV2 and TRBJ1-2, with 7 bases identical to TRBD1. Per germline, CDR1 SNHLY and CDR2 FYNNEI. CDR3 length: 11 residues. The J segment lost 8 bases and the V segment lost 11 bases, leaving 8 bases of the junction unmatched. The CDR3 sequence is CAGRQGGGYTF. The CDR3 DNA follows: TGTGCCGGAAGACAGGGTGGGGGCTACACCTTC.

V and J are TRBV5-1 and TRBJ1-1; D may be TRBD1 (5 bases). Per germline, CDR1 SGHRS and CDR2 YFSETQ. V dropped 5 bases and J dropped 5 bases, with 16 bases sitting between them. The CDR3 covers 14 residues. The CDR3 region has the DNA TGCGCCAGCAGTTCCCAGGGCTCAGGTACTGAAGCTTTCTTT. It specifies CASSSQGSGTEAFF. Full variable domain (rest looked up from reference TRBV5-1 and TRBJ1-1): KAGVTQTPRYLIKTRGQQVTLSCSPISGHRSVSWYQQTPGQGLQFLFEYFSETQRNKGNFPGRFSGRQFSNSRSEMNVSTLELGDSALYLCASSSQGSGTEAFFGQGTRLTVV.

The chain employs TRBV5-1 and TRBJ2-2; TRBD1 matches at 9 bases. Trimming at V came to 4 bases and at J to 2 bases, leaving 3 bases not matched to a gene. The CDR3 spans 15 residues. Germline V lookup: CDR1 SGHRS, CDR2 YFSETQ. CDR3 sequence: CASSRDRANTGELFF. CDR3 nucleotides: TGCGCCAGCAGCCGGGACAGGGCAAACACCGGGGAGCTGTTTTTT.

The genes are TRBV4-2 and TRBJ1-5; the D is unclear. The CDR3 consists of 16 residues. Germline CDR1 and CDR2: LGHNA and YNFKEQ. V gave up 1 base and J gave up 11 bases, with 21 bases separating them. CDR3 protein: CASSQGRDGVVLAQHF. CDR3 sequence (DNA): TGTGCCAGCAGCCAAGGGCGGGATGGGGTGGTCCTGGCCCAGCATTTT.

This rearrangement joins TRBV20-1 to TRBJ1-2; a weak D match, TRBD1 (5 bases). CDR3 size: 11 residues. V was cut by 4 bases and J by 6 bases, with 9 bases left in between. CDR1 and CDR2 from the germline V gene are DFQATT and SNEGSKA (reference sequence). CDR3 residues: CSATKGDGYTF. The DNA for the CDR3 is TGCAGTGCTACCAAAGGGGATGGCTACACCTTC.

CDR3 residues: CASSYRQGRSNTEAFF. CDR3 in DNA: TGTGCCAGCAGTTACCGACAGGGTAGGTCGAACACTGAAGCTTTCTTT. V gene TRBV6-2 or TRBV6-3 combines with J gene TRBJ1-1, with 7 nucleotides matching TRBD1. The CDR3 spans 16 residues. Trimming cost V 2 bases and J 1 base; bases outside gene matches: 7. Germline V gene lookup returns CDR1 MNHEY and CDR2 SVGEGT.

The chain employs TRBV25-1 and TRBJ2-6; D gene ambiguous. The CDR3 runs to 17 residues. CDR1 MGHDK and CDR2 SYGVNS come from the germline V gene. V dropped 6 bases and J dropped 0 bases, with 15 bases sitting between them. Written as DNA, the CDR3 is TGTGCCAGCAGCTCCCGGTCGGAGAGCTCTGGGGCCAACGTCCTGACTTTC. It yields the protein CASSSRSESSGANVLTF. Using reference TRBV25-1 and TRBJ2-6 for the parts outside the CDR3, the full variable domain is EADIYQTPRYLVIGTGKKITLECSQTMGHDKMYWYQQDPGMELHLIHYSYGVNSTEKGDLSSESTVSRIRTEHFPLTLESARPSHTSQYLCASSSRSESSGANVLTFGAGSRLTVL.

CDR3 residues: CASSKGTGLPEAFF. CDR3 coding DNA: TGTGCCAGCAGCAAAGGGACAGGGTTACCTGAAGCTTTCTTT. The V gene is TRBV21-1, the J gene TRBJ1-1; TRBD1 is taken as the D call from the table, unchecked against the DNA. TRBV21-1 is annotated as a pseudogene. This CDR3 comprises 14 residues.

V is TRBV6-5 and J is TRBJ1-2; TRBD1 matches at 7 bases. The CDR3 is 14 amino acids. J was trimmed by 4 bases and V by 11 bases; bases with no gene match: 13. Germline V gene sequence: CDR1 MNHEY, CDR2 SVGAGI. The CDR3 region is CAATPTGEVYGYTF. DNA of the CDR3: TGTGCCGCCACCCCCACAGGGGAGGTCTATGGCTACACCTTC.

The genes are TRBV4-1 and TRBJ1-3; 8 nucleotides agree with TRBD1. J was trimmed by 0 bases and V by 4 bases; bases with no gene match: 5. Per the germline V gene, CDR1 is MGHRA and CDR2 is YSYEKL. The CDR3 has 16 amino acids. CDR3 amino acids: CASSRTQGDSGNTIYF. The DNA for the CDR3 is TGCGCCAGCAGCCGAACACAGGGGGACTCTGGAAACACCATATATTTT.

This clone was found once. V is TRBV6-5 and J is TRBJ2-1; D might be TRBD1 (6 bases). This CDR3 region has 14 residues. The germline CDR1 and CDR2 sequences are MNHEY and SVGAGI. The V gene lost 8 bases and the J gene lost 5 bases, with 16 bases spanning the gap. CDR3 nucleotides: TGTGCCAGCTTTTCGGCAGGGGCGAACAATGAGCAGTTCTTC. It translates to CASFSAGANNEQFF.

CDR3 sequence reads: CASSLLLAGGPVGELFF. DNA for the CDR3: TGTGCCAGCAGTTTACTGCTAGCGGGAGGGCCGGTCGGGGAGCTGTTTTTT. The J gene is TRBJ2-2, the V gene TRBV27; 12 positions match TRBD2. Trimming removed 2 bases from V and 7 bases from J; junction bases left unmatched: 8. Looked up from germline, CDR1 is MNHEY and CDR2 is SMNVEV (reference sequence). The CDR3 totals 17 residues.

V usage is TRBV7-2 and J usage is TRBJ1-5; D is unclear. V shed 1 base and J shed 7 bases, with 14 bases lying between them. CDR1 SGHTA and CDR2 FQGNSA come from the germline V gene. The CDR3 is 15 amino acids. CDR3 DNA: TGTGCCAGCAGCTTAGTCGGCAGAGCAGGACAGCCCCAGCATTTT. This encodes CASSLVGRAGQPQHF.

This clone was counted once. The chain couples TRBV6-5 to TRBJ2-3; 8 bases line up with TRBD1. The V and J ends lost 5 bases and 3 bases, in that order; junction bases with no gene match: 7. Germline-derived CDR1 and CDR2 are MNHEY and SVGAGI. The CDR3 has 15 amino acids. CDR3 nucleotide sequence: TGTGCCAGCAGTCGGACAGGGAGTCGGACAGATACGCAGTATTTT. Translating gives CASSRTGSRTDTQYF.

The rearrangement links TRBV7-2 to TRBJ2-1, with 8 bases lining up with TRBD2. The ends lost 4 bases at V and 3 bases at J; junction bases unmatched: 5. CDR3 length equals 15 residues. Germline CDR1 and CDR2: SGHTA and FQGNSA. DNA for the CDR3: TGTGCCAGCAGCTCGGGTAGCGGGGTCTACAATGAGCAGTTCTTC. It specifies CASSSGSGVYNEQFF.

The chain is built from TRBV5-1 and TRBJ2-1; 7 bases are shared with TRBD2. CDR3 length: 16 residues. Trimming at V came to 4 bases and at J to 9 bases, leaving 16 bases not matched to a gene. Germline V CDR1 and CDR2: SGHRS, YFSETQ. The CDR3 bases are TGCGCCAGCAGCCAGAATAGTGAGGCGGGAGCAGGTGAGCAGTTCTTC. Protein sequence: CASSQNSEAGAGEQFF. The full variable domain, with the rest looked up from reference TRBV5-1 and TRBJ2-1, is KAGVTQTPRYLIKTRGQQVTLSCSPISGHRSVSWYQQTPGQGLQFLFEYFSETQRNKGNFPGRFSGRQFSNSRSEMNVSTLELGDSALYLCASSQNSEAGAGEQFFGPGTRLTVL.

This rearrangement joins TRBV5-6 to TRBJ2-7; weak D call: TRBD2 (5 bases). Per the germline V gene, CDR1 is SGHDT and CDR2 is YYEEEE. The germline V and J ends were trimmed by 3 bases and 2 bases, with 15 bases remaining between them. This CDR3 has 15 amino acids. The CDR3 spells CASSSSSSPAYEQYV. The CDR3 nucleotides read TGTGCCAGCAGCTCTAGCAGTTCGCCGGCCTACGAGCAGTACGTC.

This clone was seen a few times. This rearrangement joins TRBV28 to TRBJ1-5; no reliable D call. The CDR3 is 13 residues long. The V and J ends lost 8 bases and 8 bases respectively, with 16 bases between them. The V gene's germline CDR1 is MDHEN and CDR2 SYDVKM. The chain's CDR3 is CASLREGGEPQHF. Written as DNA, the CDR3 is TGTGCCAGCCTCCGGGAGGGCGGTGAGCCCCAGCATTTT.

The chain couples TRBV18 to TRBJ2-2, with TRBD1 matching 8 bases. The germline V gene encodes CDR1 KGHSH and CDR2 LQKENI. The length of the CDR3 is 18 residues. Trimming cost V 3 bases and J 1 base; bases outside gene matches: 10. The CDR3 coding sequence is TGTGCCAGCTCACCTAGCTCCTTTGGGACAGGGAACACCGGGGAGCTGTTTTTT. It encodes CASSPSSFGTGNTGELFF.

V usage is TRBV25-1 and J usage is TRBJ2-1; the D gene is possibly TRBD1 (5 bases). The CDR3 sequence is 12 residues long. V was cut by 3 bases and J by 9 bases, with 9 bases left in between. Looked up from germline, CDR1 is MGHDK and CDR2 is SYGVNS. CDR3 protein: CASSDSGFEQFF. In DNA form, the CDR3 reads TGTGCCAGCAGTGACTCAGGGTTTGAGCAGTTCTTC. Drawing the rest from reference TRBV25-1 and TRBJ2-1, the complete variable domain is EADIYQTPRYLVIGTGKKITLECSQTMGHDKMYWYQQDPGMELHLIHYSYGVNSTEKGDLSSESTVSRIRTEHFPLTLESARPSHTSQYLCASSDSGFEQFFGPGTRLTVL.

On this clone itself: Additional DNA sequences in this sample encode the identical CDR3. The chain carries TRBV18 and TRBJ2-2; TRBD2 aligns across 8 bases. The germline V gene encodes CDR1 KGHSH and CDR2 LQKENI. The CDR3 has 15 residues. V shed 3 bases, J shed 4 bases, and the junction held 4 bases outside the gene matches. The CDR3: CASSPPGGGTGELFF. Written as DNA, the CDR3 is TGTGCCAGCTCACCCCCGGGAGGGGGCACCGGGGAGCTGTTTTTT.

V gene TRBV9 combines with J gene TRBJ2-7, with D tentatively TRBD2 (5 bases). The CDR3 runs 15 residues. With 4 bases removed from V and 0 bases from J, the gap between germline ends came to 14 bases. CDR1 is SGDLS, CDR2 YYNGEE, per germline. CDR3: CASSPRVEGSYEQYF. As DNA, the CDR3 is TGTGCCAGCAGCCCCCGCGTCGAGGGCTCCTACGAGCAGTACTTC. Combining the CDR3 with reference TRBV9 and TRBJ2-7 gives the whole variable domain DSGVTQTPKHLITATGQRVTLRCSPRSGDLSVYWYQQSLDQGLQFLIQYYNGEERAKGNILERFSAQQFPDLHSELNLSSLELGDSALYFCASSPRVEGSYEQYFGPGTRLTVT.

The V call is TRBV24-1, the J call TRBJ2-1; a weak D match, TRBD1 (5 bases). The CDR3 is 11 amino acids. Germline-derived CDR1 and CDR2 are KGHDR and SFDVKD. V lost 4 bases and J 8 bases, leaving 5 bases between the germline ends. This CDR3 reads CATSDRDEQFF. CDR3 nucleotide sequence: TGTGCCACCAGTGACAGGGATGAGCAGTTCTTC.